This T cell receptor (beta chain) stems from a study of blood T cells in healthy people across ages. Study context: Using template switching, researchers captured about one barcoded beta molecule for each two T cells.

With respect to this clonotype: What it binds is unknown.

Findings and limits, study-wide: Per million T cells, TCR beta diversity dropped roughly linearly as age increased.

Germline CDR1 ENHRY, CDR2 SYGVKD. CDR3 length: 14 residues. V shed 7 bases and J 1 base; nucleotides not matched to a gene: 6. The authors ran a second PCR of about 7 to 12 cycles using a sample-barcoded 5' primer and a J-beta primer mix. Tagging of each cDNA molecule was performed by a template-switch adaptor with 12 random nucleotides. Each CDR3 protein gets one entry after TCRdb re-called the 5' RACE reads with MiXCR. In the table there are approximately 1.5 million distinct CDR3 sequences, roughly 43% of which are singletons. The sequenced sample was blood. The chain combines TRBV10-3 with TRBJ1-1, with TRBD1 matching 7 bases. This clonotype originated in a woman under 30 in good health. CDR3 in amino acids: CAITSRGGNTEAFF. CDR3 DNA: TGTGCCATCACCAGCAGGGGGGGGAACACTGAAGCTTTCTTT.